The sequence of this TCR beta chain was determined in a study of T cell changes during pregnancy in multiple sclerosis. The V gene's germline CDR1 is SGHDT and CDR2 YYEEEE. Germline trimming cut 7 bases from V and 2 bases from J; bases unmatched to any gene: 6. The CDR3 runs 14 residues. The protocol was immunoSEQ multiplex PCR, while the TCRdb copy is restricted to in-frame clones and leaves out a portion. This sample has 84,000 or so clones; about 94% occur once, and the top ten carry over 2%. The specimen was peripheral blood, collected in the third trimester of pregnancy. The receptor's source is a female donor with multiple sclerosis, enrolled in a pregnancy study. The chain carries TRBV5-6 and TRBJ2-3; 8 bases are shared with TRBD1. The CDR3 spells CASFRGLPTDTQYF. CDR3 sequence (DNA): TGTGCCAGCTTCAGGGGGCTTCCCACAGATACGCAGTATTTT.